This TCR beta chain derives from a study of cytomegalovirus exposure and HLA in healthy donors (dated by TCRdb to the late 2010s). Concerning the study at large: According to an earlier analysis of 587 of the donors, about 190 million T cells yielded 117 million unique TCR beta sequences and more than 250 Gb of sequence data. Approximately 330 gigabases of sequencing data and 70 million to 95 million unique TCR sequences made up an early release that covered several hundred HLA-typed donors. Of the roughly 400 genotyped donors, more than 75% were placed in the genetic ancestry cluster associated with self-reported Caucasian donors. The study aimed to test whether cataloging public T cell receptors could reveal signatures of past pathogen exposure. The study used immunosequencing to profile the T cell repertoires of 666 subjects and linked those repertoires to cytomegalovirus serostatus. Along with the approximately 650-subject first cohort, a separate validation cohort of some 130 different subjects was used. To predict cytomegalovirus infection status, the study combined high-throughput TCR immunosequencing, statistical association of individual TCRs with disease status, and machine learning. A later analysis re-analyzed previously published TCR beta repertoires from approximately 700 donors and added high-resolution HLA genotyping to study TCR occurrence patterns. The later analysis used no new phenotypic data to find candidate immune exposures, relying instead on TCR beta sequences and their occurrence across donors. In an earlier analysis of 587 of the donors, high-throughput TCR beta sequencing was used to judge whether each TCR beta V gene segment behaved as functional or pseudogenic. Donor age, sex, ethnicity and CMV serostatus were collected together with the repertoire data. Genome-wide SNP genotypes for about 65% of the 666 donors were used in a later genetic analysis, which treated that subset as a discovery cohort. Every repertoire in the discovery cohort had been generated on one and the same sequencing platform. HLA typing covered class I and class II loci at four-digit resolution. Typing coverage varied by locus: roughly 629-630 donors for A, B, C, DRB1 and DQB1; around 560 for DQA1; nearly 610 for DPA1; approximately 450 for DPB1. A handful of DR-DQ haplotypes were handled as single units for association and clustering because linkage in the cohort was strong. Across under 500 genotyped donors of the cohort, an average of roughly 200,000 unique TCR beta nucleotide sequences per donor were sequenced, and roughly 17% of those sequences were non-productive.

Per the germline V gene (reference sequence), LNHDA is the CDR1 and SQIVND is the CDR2. Including the terminal cysteine and phenylalanine, the CDR3 comprises 14 residues. Only the CDR3 region is kept as DNA, spanning 42 bases read in frame from base 1. At the junction V is shortened by 5 bases and J by 2 bases, with 12 bases in between. The cohort was made up of around 720 healthy bone marrow donors. At the time of sampling, all cohort members were nominally healthy, though unrecorded immune exposures were likely present. The donor was CMV seropositive and belonged to the group of 250 to 300 seropositive cohort members. Every donor gave a peripheral blood sample, and the peripheral blood mononuclear cells from that sample were used for TCR beta sequencing. Genomic DNA extraction from the blood cell samples was performed with the Qiagen DNeasy Blood Extraction Kit. The library came from the immunoSEQ multiplex PCR assay. A mixture of 60 forward primers for TCR Vbeta segments and 13 reverse primers for TCR Jbeta segments was used in the multiplex PCR. A multiplex PCR assay on genomic DNA amplified the CDR3 region of rearranged TCR beta genes. Amplified TCR beta libraries were sequenced as 87-base-pair reads on the Illumina HiSeq System. In the authors' own workflow: Across the 700 or so repertoires, a later analysis counted tens of millions of unique TCR beta chains, around 11 million of which were shared by at least two donors. Raw reads were error-corrected and collapsed into unique sequences with a nearest-neighbor algorithm that merged closely related sequences to remove PCR and sequencing errors. CDR3 sequences were aligned to IMGT reference sequences to assign V, D and J gene segments. For a sequence to be retained, a match of at least six nucleotides was required to both a V gene segment and a J gene segment. A rearrangement counted as productive if the CDR3 had no stop codons and remained in frame with V and J, and every other rearrangement counted as non-productive. Following IMGT convention, CDR3 was defined as the stretch from the second conserved V-encoded cysteine to the conserved J-encoded phenylalanine. Sequences without an unambiguous match to a single V gene segment were excluded from the earlier analysis of 500 to 700 of the donors. An earlier analysis of under 750 of the donors called V segments functional above 56.7% productive rearrangements and segregating when the between-donor standard deviation exceeded 5%. To diagnose cytomegalovirus status from the catalog of TCR beta chain sequences, a statistical classification framework was built. In a later analysis, TCR nucleotide sequences were compared against IMGT/GENE-DB human TR gene sequences so that V and J genes could be assigned. The TCRdist pipeline was used in a later analysis to assign CDR3 sequences and most-parsimonious VDJ recombination scenarios. In a later analysis, each TCR beta chain was defined by its CDR3 amino acid sequence together with its V-gene family, and reads without a unique V-gene family were excluded. A later analysis removed roughly 590 highly shared, low-generation-probability nucleotide sequences to deal with suspected cross-contamination and a sequencing artifact. A later analysis calculated a clonal expansion index for each public chain from normalized within-repertoire ranks of inferred template counts. A later analysis computed generation probabilities with a VDJ recombination model fitted to out-of-frame rearrangements, and checked the results against IGoR. Hypergeometric tests were used in a later analysis to score TCR-TCR, TCR-HLA and TCR-CMV co-occurrence, with a repertoire-size bias correction applied to the TCR pairs. To estimate false discovery rates, a later analysis permuted the HLA or CMV assignments 20 times. In a later analysis, co-occurring TCRs were grouped using DBSCAN, and TCRdist sequence similarity was added for clustering within HLA-allele-positive subsets. For co-occurrence clustering, repertoires with fewer than 30,000 or more than 120,000 public chains were excluded, along with four to six repertoires with anomalous nucleotide sharing. In its TCRdb copy, this immuneACCESS table keeps in-frame sequences only and misses some clones. Where compared with another copy, unresolved V genes explain less than half of these, and the others have no known cause. V and J calls and clone size follow that table, whereas D and trimming were derived from the DNA. This sample comprises 65,000 to 85,000 clones, approximately 70% of them detected only once. Jointly, the top ten make up about 15% of the sample.

What the authors observed across the whole study: CMV serostatus was the only immune exposure information available for the cohort. An earlier analysis of 450 to 750 of the donors showed that most TCR beta V segments appeared in productive rearrangements either about 90% or about 30% of the time, which broadly matched IMGT annotations. Compared with the 666-donor mean, donors in an Asian-associated ancestry cluster had fewer N-insertions in productive TCRs, according to a later genetic analysis. An association between a missense DCLRE1C variant and V-gene and J-gene trimming of TCR beta chains was found in a later genetic analysis and replicated in an independent cohort. In a later analysis, several top co-occurrence clusters were reported to appear linked to parvovirus B19, influenza, CMV and Epstein-Barr virus. A group of highly shared sequence variants was considered likely to be a technical artifact of the sequencing pipeline. In vitro tests confirmed that a few of the cytomegalovirus-associated TCR beta chains recognize cytomegalovirus antigens. The cohort was sequenced for TCR beta chains only, and without alpha or paired-chain data the features that could be detected were limited. Some 16 rarely observed V segments, including chromosome 9 orphons, were excluded from the earlier analysis of about 500 of the donors because counts were too low. The presence/absence analyses assumed that sequencing depth was roughly uniform across donors, and that assumption may not be true. A further reported finding was that TCR beta sequences accurately predicted the HLA-A and HLA-B alleles for most subjects in the first cohort. The 87-base-pair reads could not distinguish some IMGT-functional V segments, including TRBV6-2 and TRBV6-3, so those segments were excluded. Correlated functional status among segregating V segments might reflect linkage disequilibrium, but an unknown experimental factor could not be ruled out. Cytomegalovirus status was reported to be diagnosed by the classifier with high specificity and sensitivity in both the original and validation cohorts. HLA typing was unavailable for some donors at each locus, so association tests used only the typed subset. A later analysis found that HLA-associated TCR beta chains were more clonally expanded and had lower generation probabilities than equally common non-associated chains. According to the authors, the approach could potentially be generalized to other disease states and immunological phenotypes. When HLA alleles, especially DR and DQ, strongly co-occurred, TCR associations were difficult to assign to individual alleles. The study gave a list of about 170 TCR beta chains associated with cytomegalovirus. In a later analysis, most CMV-associated TCR beta chains were found to appear HLA-restricted, with HLA associations seemingly driven largely by CMV exposure. According to a later analysis, TCR association rates differed among HLA loci, with DRB1 alleles showing the most associated TCRs and HLA-C alleles showing the fewest. Across donors, most TCR sequences were observed very rarely, whereas some public TCRs were present in many individuals. In a later analysis, 16,951 TCR beta sequences were associated with specific HLA alleles at a false discovery rate of 0.05.

On this clone: This receptor's antigen is unknown. No base quality information exists; no much larger clone differs at one position.

This receptor chain uses TRBV19 and TRBJ1-2; a tentative D match to TRBD1 spans 5 bases. This receptor was identified in a male donor in good health and CMV-seropositive. The sequenced material came from PBMCs. The CDR3 is CASSPAGRNYGYTF. The base sequence is TGTGCCAGTAGTCCCGCGGGACGGAACTATGGCTACACCTTC.